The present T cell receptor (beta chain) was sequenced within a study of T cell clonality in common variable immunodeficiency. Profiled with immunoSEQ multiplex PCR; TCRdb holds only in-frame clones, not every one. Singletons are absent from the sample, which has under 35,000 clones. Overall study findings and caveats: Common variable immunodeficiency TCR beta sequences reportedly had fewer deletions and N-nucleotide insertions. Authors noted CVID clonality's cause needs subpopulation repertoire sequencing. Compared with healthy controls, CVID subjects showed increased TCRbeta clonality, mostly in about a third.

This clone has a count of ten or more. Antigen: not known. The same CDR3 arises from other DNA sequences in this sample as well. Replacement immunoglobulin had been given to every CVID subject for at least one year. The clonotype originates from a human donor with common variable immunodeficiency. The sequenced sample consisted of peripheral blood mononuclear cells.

The DNA read from the CDR3 is TGTGCCCTCACCGGGAGGGGTTCAACTTACGAG. Its translation is CALTGRGSTYE. From start to end, the CDR3 is CALTGRGSTYEQYF. The chain is built from TRBV30 and TRBJ2-7, with 8 bases matching TRBD2. The CDR3 end is not reached by the read, which stops 3 residues before it; the germline J gene fills it in. The V gene's germline CDR1 is GTSNPN and CDR2 SVGIG (reference sequence). V shed 8 bases, J shed 4 bases, and the junction held 13 bases outside the gene matches. CDR3 length equals 14 residues.